This TCR beta chain was identified during a study of blood T cell repertoires in COVID-19. Overall study: Some COVID-19 samples were acute and others convalescent; all came from the United States, Italy and Spain. T cells, B-cell-depleted T cells, or PBMCs provided the cDNA or gDNA that served as material.

With 3 bases clipped from V and 7 bases from J, the junction kept 6 bases outside the gene matches. CDR3 size: 15 residues. In germline, CDR1 is MDHEN, CDR2 SYDVKM. As processed by the authors: From reference gene primer amplification, estimates of nucleated cell counts were derived. Produced via immunoSEQ multiplex PCR; TCRdb's table is partial and in-frame only. Clone size and V and J calls were adopted from that table, with D and trimming inferred from the DNA. The data hold about 210,000 clones, with approximately 80% observed a single time. The source is a man aged 45-60 years with active or convalescent COVID-19. The gene calls are TRBV28 and TRBJ2-1; TRBD2 aligns across 10 bases. The material sequenced was peripheral blood. The CDR3 here is CASSFSAGGPNEQFF. CDR3 sequence (DNA): TGTGCCAGCAGTTTCTCAGCGGGAGGGCCTAATGAGCAGTTCTTC.